This T cell receptor (beta chain) was sequenced in a study of vaccination effects on CD4 cells after COVID-19. The ViraFEST assay expanded antigen-specific CD4+ T cells with viral peptide pools before sequencing. The authors isolated CD4+ T cells after roughly 10 days of culture. None of these healthy vaccinees had been infected with SARS-CoV-2 before vaccination. Roughly 1.8 million PBMC per well received about 10 IU/ml IL-2 and approximately 9.2 ug/ml peptides in culture. This CDR3 contains 16 residues. The ends lost 4 bases at V and 2 bases at J; junction bases unmatched: 10. Germline values: CDR1 LNHDA, CDR2 SQIVND (reference sequence). Generated by immunoSEQ multiplex PCR, the TCRdb table keeps only in-frame clones and is missing some. The sample consists of under 9,000 clones, approximately 72% of them appearing once. There are a few counts of this clone. Its antigen is still unknown.

The sample was CD4+ T cells from PBMCs cultured with HCoV-229E spike peptides, taken before COVID-19 vaccination. The TCR sequence derives from a human donor who received a COVID-19 vaccine. This sequence joins TRBV19 and TRBJ1-2, with 7 bases aligning to TRBD1. CDR3 loop: CASSTTGSAQNYGYTF. CDR3 bases: TGTGCCAGTAGTACGACAGGGAGTGCCCAAAACTATGGCTACACCTTC.